This section outlines one T cell receptor beta chain sequence together with its context. What this receptor recognizes is not known. Per-base quality was not reported, and no clone a single base away is much larger than it. Trimming costs V 4 bases and J 6 bases, and their ends lie 20 bases apart. According to the germline V gene, CDR1 reads SGDLS and CDR2 reads YYNGEE. The CDR3 runs 16 amino acids, cysteine and phenylalanine included. Kept here is only the CDR3 DNA, which spans 48 bases and is read in frame from base 1. These data originate in a study of shared clonotypes between healthy human individuals (dated by TCRdb to between 2020 and 2021). Context from the whole study: The cohort comprised two women and a few men aged 18 to 49 years. To increase sequencing depth and limit assay-specific biases, TCR repertoire library preparation and sequencing were carried out by different laboratories using diverse techniques. The study deeply sequenced blood TCR repertoires of about 5 healthy adults to estimate repertoire size and the extent of clonotype sharing between individuals. For each donor, three plates each were used for CD4 naive and CD4 memory, two plates were used for CD8 naive, and one plate was used for CD8 memory. Per donor, leukapheresis produced somewhere between about 0.85 and 8.9 billion PBMCs.

General study outcomes and caveats: Because the study included a small number of donors, the genetic and exposure-history diversity represented was limited. Based on pairwise subsampling, the degree of clonotype sharing among donors was expected to be affected by sequencing depth. Approximately 5% of naive CD4, 3.5% of naive CD8, approximately 2.2% of memory CD4, and about 0.4% of memory CD8 clonotypes were shared across a few donors. Naive subsets generally had larger estimated clonotype richness than memory subsets. Even with the large sequencing depth, rarefaction of the sorted-subset datasets indicated that sequencing was incomplete. Compared with non-shared clonotypes, the clonotypes found in all four sorted-subset donors had higher generation probabilities. Sampling was restricted to blood, and TCR repertoires in tissues likely differ from the TCR repertoires found in blood.

Healthy HIV-negative adults with no recently reported acute infections or vaccinations were included as donors. All donors were Caucasian adults living in Nashville, Tennessee, USA. CD8 memory samples combined magnetically selected CD45RO+ cells with CCR7-negative CD45RA+ effector memory (TemRA) cells. Blood was obtained by leukapheresis, after which PBMCs were separated by Ficoll-Histopaque density gradient centrifugation and cryopreserved in liquid nitrogen vapor phase. Purity and quantity of every magnetically sorted T cell population were checked by analytical flow cytometry. Genomic DNA was isolated from every sorted fraction and measured by UV absorbance on a Nanodrop 2000c. Using the deep immunoSEQ assay, multiplex PCR amplified TCR CDR3 regions from genomic DNA. Genomic DNA extracted from each cell subset was distributed evenly over all wells of several immunoSEQ 96-well plates, and each plate served as one replicate. For sorted subsets, about 200 ng genomic DNA, equal to some 30,000 T cell genomes, was loaded into each replicate PCR. Purified libraries were measured with a Qubit 3.0 fluorometer, size-checked on a Bioanalyzer 2100, and measured again with the KAPA Library Quantification kit. Every immunoSEQ 96-well plate was sequenced on a separate single-read 150-cycle Illumina NextSeq 550 flow cell. On the study's bioinformatics: Because only junctional sequences without quality scores were contained in the immunoSEQ output, filtering matching that applied to full-length reads could not be performed. To assign V/J genes and CDR3, sequences were annotated against IMGT germline references using PyIR, a Python wrapper for IgBLAST v1.9. Reads were removed for weak V/J assignments (E-value above 1e-6), missing CDR3, stop codons, out-of-frame junctions, or ambiguous translated residues. V3J clonotypes were defined as sequences sharing the same inferred V gene, J gene, and CDR3 amino acid sequence. To compute the percentage overlap between repertoires, the number of shared unique clonotypes was divided by the size of the smaller repertoire. Repertoire richness was assessed with RTK rarefaction, the Chao1 estimator, and Recon v2.1 estimates of unobserved clonotypes. Generation probabilities were computed with OLGA for all TCRbeta clonotypes obtained by the gDNA method from several donors. TCRdb retrieved this table from immuneACCESS and kept in-frame rearrangements only. Not all clones are present; in checked studies, unresolved V genes account for under half, and no reason is known for the remainder. The D gene and trimming were derived from the DNA, and the V and J assignments and clone size from that table. The sample table contains 600,000 to 750,000 clones; only one count was recorded for roughly 87% of them. The ten largest clones add up to 34% of the sample.

Recombination linked TRBV9 to TRBJ2-1, with no D gene named confidently. The clonotype comes from a man aged 18 to 30 in good health. Some clones in this sample may be carry-over from other donors' samples. Sequenced: memory CD8+ T cells from PBMCs. The sample's cell subset or site label is to be understood as: CD45RO+ cells pooled with CCR7-negative TemRA cells. The DNA is TGTGCCAGCAGCTCACAATCTAGATCGGCCGGCAATGAGCAGTTCTTC. Its product reads: CASSSQSRSAGNEQFF.